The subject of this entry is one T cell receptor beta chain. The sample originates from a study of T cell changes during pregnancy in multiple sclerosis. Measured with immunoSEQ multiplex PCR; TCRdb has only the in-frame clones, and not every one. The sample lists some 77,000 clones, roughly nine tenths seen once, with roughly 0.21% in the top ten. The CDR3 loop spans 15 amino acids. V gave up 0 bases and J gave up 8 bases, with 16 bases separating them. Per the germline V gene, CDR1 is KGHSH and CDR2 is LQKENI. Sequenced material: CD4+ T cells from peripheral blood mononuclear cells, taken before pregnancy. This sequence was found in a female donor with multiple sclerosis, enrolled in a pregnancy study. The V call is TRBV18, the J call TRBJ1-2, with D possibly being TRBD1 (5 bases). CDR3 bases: TGTGCCAGCTCACCACCTGGGCAGGGAAGGCGAGGCTACACCTTC. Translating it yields CASSPPGQGRRGYTF. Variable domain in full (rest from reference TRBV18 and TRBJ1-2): NAGVMQNPRHLVRRRGQEARLRCSPMKGHSHVYWYRQLPEEGLKFMVYLQKENIIDESGMPKERFSAEFPKEGPSILRIQQVVRGDSAAYFCASSPPGQGRRGYTFGSGTRLTVV.